This is a list of T cell receptor beta chains from one sample in a study of CD8 T cells in Susac syndrome. TCRdb analysed the immunoSEQ multiplex PCR reads with MiXCR anew, one entry per CDR3 protein. The sample consists of 110,000 to 150,000 distinct CDR3 sequences, around 94% of them appearing once. Sequenced input: CD8+ T cells from PBMCs. These receptors came from a human donor in good health. The CDR3 runs from the conserved cysteine through the conserved F or W. D genes are given only for firm matches. The size field is filled for only some rows; it gives once, few, many or a size class.

j_gene | d_gene | abundance | v_gene | CDR3nt | CDR3aa
TRBJ2-7 | . | . | TRBV20-1 | TGCAGTGCTCTAAGGGGACTGAGATACGAGCAGTACTTC | CSALRGLRYEQYF
TRBJ2-2 | . | . | TRBV7-9 | TGTGCCAGCGGGGACAAGAACACCGGGGAGCTGTTTTTT | CASGDKNTGELFF
TRBJ1-1 | . | . | TRBV4-2 | TGTGCCAGCAGCCAAGATTCCAGGGTTTACACTGAAGCTTTCTTT | CASSQDSRVYTEAFF
TRBJ2-7 | . | . | TRBV29-1 | TGCAGCGTGGACGGAGCCAGCTCCTACGAGCAGTACTTC | CSVDGASSYEQYF
TRBJ2-3 | TRBD2 | . | TRBV7-9 | TGTGCCAGCACCTTAGCGGGAGGGCCGGGGGATACGCAGTATTTT | CASTLAGGPGDTQYF
TRBJ2-7 | . | . | TRBV19 | TGTGCCAGTAGTTCCAAGCAGGGCTACGAGCAGTACTTC | CASSSKQGYEQYF
TRBJ1-1 | . | . | TRBV28 | TGTGCCACCTCTTTTCATCCCGGCGGCGCCACTGAAGCTTTCTTT | CATSFHPGGATEAFF
TRBJ2-7 | TRBD1 | . | TRBV29-1 | TGCAGCGTGAACATACAGGGGGTCGCCTACGAGCAGTACTTC | CSVNIQGVAYEQYF
TRBJ1-5 | . | . | TRBV9 | TGTGCCAGCAGTACAGGGAACGAGGGATGGGATCAGCCCCAGCATTTT | CASSTGNEGWDQPQHF
TRBJ2-1 | TRBD2 | . | TRBV5-4 | TGTGCCAGCAGCTTGGGGGTCGGGACTAGCGGGGGCCAGCAGTTCTTC | CASSLGVGTSGGQQFF
TRBJ1-1 | . | . | TRBV12-3/TRBV12-4 | TGTGCCAGCAGCCTAGTGCCGGGGGGAGACACTGAAGCTTTCTTT | CASSLVPGGDTEAFF
TRBJ2-5 | . | . | TRBV4-2 | TGTGCCAGCAGCCCTGAGGTAGCTGAGACCCAGTACTTC | CASSPEVAETQYF
TRBJ2-2 | TRBD2 | . | TRBV29-1 | TGCAGCGCCACCTTTTCACTAGCGGGCTACACCGGGGAGCTGTTTTTT | CSATFSLAGYTGELFF
TRBJ2-1 | . | . | TRBV27 | TGTGCCAGCAGTTCACTACAGGGCGGGAATGAGCAGTTCTTC | CASSSLQGGNEQFF
TRBJ2-1 | TRBD2 | . | TRBV19 | TGTGCCAGTAGTATAGCGAAGATACTAGCGAATGAGCAGTTCTTC | CASSIAKILANEQFF
TRBJ1-5 | . | . | TRBV3-1 | TGTGCCAGCAGCCAAGCAGGCCTCAATCAGCCCCAGCATTTT | CASSQAGLNQPQHF
TRBJ2-3 | . | . | TRBV28 | TGTGCCAGCAGCCCAAGACTAGTTGATACGCAGTATTTT | CASSPRLVDTQYF
TRBJ1-1 | . | . | TRBV4-2 | TGTGCCAGCAGCCAAGTGTGGACAGAGAACACTGAAGCTTTCTTT | CASSQVWTENTEAFF
TRBJ1-2 | . | . | TRBV12-5 | TGTGCTAGTGGTTTAGTTCCGGTCAGTAGTGGTGGCTACACCTTC | CASGLVPVSSGGYTF
TRBJ1-1 | TRBD1 | . | TRBV6-5 | TGTGCCAGCAGTTACTCACGACAGGGGAACACTGAAGCTTTCTTT | CASSYSRQGNTEAFF
TRBJ1-5 | TRBD1 | . | TRBV28 | TGTGCCAGCAGTATGACAGGGTTGGATCAGCCCCAGCATTTT | CASSMTGLDQPQHF
TRBJ2-4 | . | . | TRBV7-2 | TGTGCCAGCGGTGGAAGAGGCGGCACATCAAACATTCAGTACTTC | CASGGRGGTSNIQYF
TRBJ2-1 | . | . | TRBV7-9 | TGTGCCAGCACCAAGCGTTTCTCCTACAATGAGCAGTTCTTC | CASTKRFSYNEQFF
TRBJ2-7 | . | . | TRBV29-1 | TGCAGCGTAAGCCCGGGACGGACCTACGAGCAGTACTTC | CSVSPGRTYEQYF
TRBJ1-4 | TRBD1 | . | TRBV14 | TGTGCCAGCAGCCCTCGGACAGGGTGGGATGAAAAACTGTTTTTT | CASSPRTGWDEKLFF
TRBJ2-5 | TRBD2 | once | TRBV13 | TGTGCCAGCACCTCAGGGACTAGCGGGAGCTCGTCAGAGACCCAGTACTTC | CASTSGTSGSSSETQYF
TRBJ2-7 | TRBD1 | . | TRBV5-6 | TGTGCCAGCAGCTTCGGGACAGTGTCCTACGAGCAGTACTTC | CASSFGTVSYEQYF
TRBJ2-2 | . | once | TRBV20-1 | TGCAGTGCTAGAGATGGGGGAGTTGGCACCGGGGAGCTGTTTTTT | CSARDGGVGTGELFF
TRBJ2-7 | . | . | TRBV9 | TGTGCCAGCAGCATCGGAGAGGGGGCCTACGAGCAGTACTTC | CASSIGEGAYEQYF
TRBJ2-5 | TRBD2 | . | TRBV3-1 | TGTGCCAGCAGCCAACTAGCGGGAGATACGTATGAGACCCAGTACTTC | CASSQLAGDTYETQYF
TRBJ2-7 | . | . | TRBV20-1 | TGCAGTGCTGAGACAGGTACCTCCTACGAGCAGTACTTC | CSAETGTSYEQYF
TRBJ2-3 | . | . | TRBV7-3 | TGTGCCAGCAGCAGAGGGACATACCAGCGAGGGAGCACAGATACGCAGTATTTT | CASSRGTYQRGSTDTQYF
TRBJ2-1 | . | . | TRBV30 | TGTGCCTGGAGTGTACGCAGTGAGCAGTTCTTC | CAWSVRSEQFF
TRBJ2-7 | TRBD1 | . | TRBV30 | TGTGCCTGGAAGGGACAGTCCTACGAGCAGTACTTC | CAWKGQSYEQYF
TRBJ2-3 | . | . | TRBV19 | TGTGCCAGTAGTATGAGCGAGCGCACAGATACGCAGTATTTT | CASSMSERTDTQYF